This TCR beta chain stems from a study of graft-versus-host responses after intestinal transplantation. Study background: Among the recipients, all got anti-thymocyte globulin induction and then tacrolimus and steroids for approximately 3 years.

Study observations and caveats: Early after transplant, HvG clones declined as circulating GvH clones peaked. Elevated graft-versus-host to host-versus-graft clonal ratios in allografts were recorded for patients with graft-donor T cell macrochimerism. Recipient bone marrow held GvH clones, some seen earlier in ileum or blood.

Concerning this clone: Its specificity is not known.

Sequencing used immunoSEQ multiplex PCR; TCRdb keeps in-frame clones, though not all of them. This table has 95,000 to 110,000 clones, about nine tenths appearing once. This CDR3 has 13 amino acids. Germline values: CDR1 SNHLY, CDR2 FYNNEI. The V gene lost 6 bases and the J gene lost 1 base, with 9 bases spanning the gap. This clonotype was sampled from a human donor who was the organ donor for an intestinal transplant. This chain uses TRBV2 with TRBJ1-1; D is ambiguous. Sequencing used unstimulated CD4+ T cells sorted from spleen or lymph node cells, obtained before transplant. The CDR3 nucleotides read TGTGCCAGCAGAAGGGAACCGAACACTGAAGCTTTCTTT. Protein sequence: CASRREPNTEAFF.